This T cell receptor (beta chain) was recorded in a study of glioma-infiltrating T cells. Study-level results: Very few CDR3 sequences were shared between tissue and blood. Tissue-blood divergence was below expectation in non-neoplastic patients, above in gliomas.

The iRepertoire nested amplicon-rescue multiplex PCR amplified TCR alpha and beta CDR3s from RNA. One-step reverse transcription and amplification started from around 100-400 ng of tissue mRNA or PBMC total RNA. One entry per CDR3 protein results from TCRdb running MiXCR on the multiplex PCR reads. The data show approximately 120,000 distinct CDR3 sequences, with less than 30% seen just once and roughly 15% held by the top ten. In this sample, this clonotype turned up a few times. The antigen is undetermined. Sequenced input: glioma tissue, nonneoplastic brain tissue, or PBMCs (not recorded which). The receptor was derived from a human donor with low-grade glioma or glioblastoma, undergoing nonglioma brain surgery, or in good health (not recorded which).

CDR3 region: CSTRDRVSDTQYF. The CDR3 nucleotides read TGCAGCACCCGGGACAGGGTTTCGGATACGCAGTATTTT. The V and J genes are TRBV29-1 and TRBJ2-3; 9 nucleotides align to TRBD1. Looked up from germline, CDR1 is SQVTM and CDR2 is ANQGSEA. The ends lost 8 bases at V and 6 bases at J; junction bases unmatched: 9. The CDR3 sequence is 13 residues long.